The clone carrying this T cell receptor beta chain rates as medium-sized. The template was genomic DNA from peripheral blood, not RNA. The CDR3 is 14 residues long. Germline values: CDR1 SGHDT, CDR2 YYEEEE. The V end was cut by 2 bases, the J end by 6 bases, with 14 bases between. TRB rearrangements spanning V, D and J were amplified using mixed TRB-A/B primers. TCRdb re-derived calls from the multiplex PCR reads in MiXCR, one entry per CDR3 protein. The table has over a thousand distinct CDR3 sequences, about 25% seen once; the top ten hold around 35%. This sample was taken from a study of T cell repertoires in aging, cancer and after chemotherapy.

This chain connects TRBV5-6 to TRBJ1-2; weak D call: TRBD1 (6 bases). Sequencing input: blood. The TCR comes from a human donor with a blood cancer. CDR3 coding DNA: TGTGCCAGCAGCTTAGGCCTTAGGACAGATGGCTACACCTTC. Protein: CASSLGLRTDGYTF.